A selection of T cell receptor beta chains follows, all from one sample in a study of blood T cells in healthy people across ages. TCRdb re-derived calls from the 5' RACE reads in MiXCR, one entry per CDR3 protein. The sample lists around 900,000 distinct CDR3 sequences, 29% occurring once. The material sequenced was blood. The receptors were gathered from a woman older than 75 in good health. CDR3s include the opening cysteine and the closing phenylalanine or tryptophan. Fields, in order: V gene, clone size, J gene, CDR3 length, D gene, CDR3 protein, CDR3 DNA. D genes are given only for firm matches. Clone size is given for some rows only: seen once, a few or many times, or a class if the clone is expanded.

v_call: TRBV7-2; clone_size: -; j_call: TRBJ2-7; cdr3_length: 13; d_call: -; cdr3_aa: CASSLALTYEQYF; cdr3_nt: TGTGCCAGCAGCTTAGCGCTGACCTACGAGCAGTACTTC
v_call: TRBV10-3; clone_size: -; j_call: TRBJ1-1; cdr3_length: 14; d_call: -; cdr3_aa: CAISSGPSNTEAFF; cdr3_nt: TGTGCCATCAGTAGCGGACCCTCGAACACTGAAGCTTTCTTT
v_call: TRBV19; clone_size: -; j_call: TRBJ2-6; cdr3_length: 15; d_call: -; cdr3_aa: CASSSQLSGANVLTF; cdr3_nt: TGTGCCAGTAGTTCTCAACTCTCTGGGGCCAACGTCCTGACTTTC
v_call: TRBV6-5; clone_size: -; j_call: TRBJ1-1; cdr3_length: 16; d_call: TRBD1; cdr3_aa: CASSYQRGQLNTEAFF; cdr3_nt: TGTGCCAGCAGTTACCAACGGGGACAGCTGAACACTGAAGCTTTCTTT
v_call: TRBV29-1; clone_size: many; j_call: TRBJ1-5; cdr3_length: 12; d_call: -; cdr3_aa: CSVGDGGQPQHF; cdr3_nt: TGCAGCGTTGGAGATGGCGGTCAGCCCCAGCATTTT
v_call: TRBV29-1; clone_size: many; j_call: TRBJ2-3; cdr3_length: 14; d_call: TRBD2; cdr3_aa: CSVGAGASTDTQYF; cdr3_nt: TGCAGCGTTGGAGCGGGGGCAAGCACAGATACGCAGTATTTT
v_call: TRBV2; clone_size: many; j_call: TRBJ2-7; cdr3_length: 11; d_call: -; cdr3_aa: CASSGGREQYF; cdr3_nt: TGTGCCAGCAGCGGGGGACGTGAGCAGTACTTC
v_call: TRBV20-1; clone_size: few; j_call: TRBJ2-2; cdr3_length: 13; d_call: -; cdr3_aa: CSATQPGTGELFF; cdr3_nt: TGCAGTGCTACCCAGCCGGGAACCGGGGAGCTGTTTTTT
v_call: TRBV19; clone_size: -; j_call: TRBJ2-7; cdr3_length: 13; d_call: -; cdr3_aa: CASSQGGNYEQYF; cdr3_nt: TGTGCCAGTAGCCAGGGGGGTAACTACGAGCAGTACTTC
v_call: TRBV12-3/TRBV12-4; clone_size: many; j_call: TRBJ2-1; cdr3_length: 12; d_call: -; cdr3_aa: CASSSRRNEQFF; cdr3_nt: TGTGCCAGCAGTTCACGACGAAATGAGCAGTTCTTC
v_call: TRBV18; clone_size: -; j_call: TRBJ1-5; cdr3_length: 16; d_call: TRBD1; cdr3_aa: CASSPRLGQGDQPQHF; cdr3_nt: TGTGCCAGCTCCCCCCGGTTGGGACAGGGAGATCAGCCCCAGCATTTT
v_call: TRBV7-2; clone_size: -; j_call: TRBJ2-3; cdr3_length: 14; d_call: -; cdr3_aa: CASSSLDRGDTQYF; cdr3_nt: TGTGCCAGCAGCTCTTTAGACCGGGGAGATACGCAGTATTTT
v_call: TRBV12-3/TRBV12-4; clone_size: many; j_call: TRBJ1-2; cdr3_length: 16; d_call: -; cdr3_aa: CASSKRSTSGRYGYTF; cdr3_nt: TGTGCCAGCAGTAAGAGATCAACGTCTGGGAGATATGGCTACACCTTC
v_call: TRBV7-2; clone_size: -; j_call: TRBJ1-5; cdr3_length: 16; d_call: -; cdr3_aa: CASRRGTGGPNQPQHF; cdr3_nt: TGTGCCAGCAGACGTGGGACCGGGGGGCCTAATCAGCCCCAGCATTTT
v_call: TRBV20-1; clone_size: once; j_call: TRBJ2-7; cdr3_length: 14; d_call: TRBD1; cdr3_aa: CSARWTGGPYEQYF; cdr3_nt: TGCAGTGCTAGATGGACAGGGGGGCCTTACGAGCAGTACTTC
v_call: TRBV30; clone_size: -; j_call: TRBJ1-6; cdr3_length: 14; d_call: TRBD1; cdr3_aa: CAWSVQQGSSPRHF; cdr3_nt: TGTGCCTGGAGTGTACAACAGGGGAGTTCGCCCCGCCACTTT
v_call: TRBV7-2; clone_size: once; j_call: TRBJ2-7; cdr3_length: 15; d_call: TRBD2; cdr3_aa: CASSLGISGSGEQYF; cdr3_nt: TGTGCCAGCAGCTTAGGGATTAGCGGGAGTGGCGAGCAGTACTTC
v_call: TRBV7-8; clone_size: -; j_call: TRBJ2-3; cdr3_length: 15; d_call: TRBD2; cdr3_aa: CASSLRRGGPDTQYF; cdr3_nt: TGTGCCAGCAGCTTAAGGCGGGGGGGCCCAGATACGCAGTATTTT
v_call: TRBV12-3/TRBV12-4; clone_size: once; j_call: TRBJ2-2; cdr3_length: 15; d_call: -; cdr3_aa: CASSVNSVFGGELFF; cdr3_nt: TGTGCCAGCAGTGTTAACTCAGTATTCGGCGGGGAGCTGTTTTTT
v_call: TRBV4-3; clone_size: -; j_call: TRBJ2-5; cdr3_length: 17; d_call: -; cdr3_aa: CASSQDYRTGTPREQYF; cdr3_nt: TGCGCCAGCAGCCAAGACTATAGGACTGGAACACCCCGTGAGCAGTACTTC
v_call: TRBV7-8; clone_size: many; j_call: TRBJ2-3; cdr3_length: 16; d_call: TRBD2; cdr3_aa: CASSLSVAGETDTQYF; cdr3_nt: TGTGCCAGCAGCCTCTCTGTAGCGGGGGAAACAGATACGCAGTATTTT
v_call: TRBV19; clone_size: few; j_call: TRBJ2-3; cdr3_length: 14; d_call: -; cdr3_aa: CATRLDLSTDTQYF; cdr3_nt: TGTGCCACCAGGTTAGATTTGAGCACAGATACGCAGTATTTT
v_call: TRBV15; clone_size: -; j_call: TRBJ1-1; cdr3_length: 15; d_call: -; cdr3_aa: CATSRDRQVNTEAFF; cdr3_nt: TGTGCCACCAGCAGAGATCGACAGGTGAACACTGAAGCTTTCTTT
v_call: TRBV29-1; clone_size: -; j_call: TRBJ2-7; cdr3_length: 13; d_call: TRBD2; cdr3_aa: CSVELAGAYEQYF; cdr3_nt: TGCAGCGTTGAGCTAGCGGGAGCCTACGAGCAGTACTTC
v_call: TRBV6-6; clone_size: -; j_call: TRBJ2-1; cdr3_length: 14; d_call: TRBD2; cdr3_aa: CAGTSGGRANEQFF; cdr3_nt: TGTGCCGGTACTTCGGGGGGGCGGGCAAATGAGCAGTTCTTC
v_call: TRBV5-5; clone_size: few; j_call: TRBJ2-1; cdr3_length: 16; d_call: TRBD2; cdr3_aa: CASSLASGVSYNEQFF; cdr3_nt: TGTGCCAGCAGCTTGGCTAGCGGCGTCTCCTACAATGAGCAGTTCTTC
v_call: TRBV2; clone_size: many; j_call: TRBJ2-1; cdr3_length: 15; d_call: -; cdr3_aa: CASTSSNDPHNEQFF; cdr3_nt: TGTGCCAGCACCTCAAGCAACGACCCCCACAATGAGCAGTTCTTC
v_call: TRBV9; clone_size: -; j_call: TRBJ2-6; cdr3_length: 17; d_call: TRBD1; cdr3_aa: CASSVGQGARGANVLTF; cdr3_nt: TGTGCCAGCAGCGTAGGGCAGGGGGCGCGGGGGGCCAACGTCCTGACTTTC
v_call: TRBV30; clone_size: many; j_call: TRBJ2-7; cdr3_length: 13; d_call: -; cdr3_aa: CAWSVKGSYEQYF; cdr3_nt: TGTGCCTGGAGTGTAAAGGGATCCTACGAGCAGTACTTC